This T cell receptor (beta chain) was found in a study of blood T cell repertoires in COVID-19. Whole-study context: Samples representing acute and convalescent COVID-19 were sourced from the United States, Italy and Spain. Sources were T cells, B-cell-depleted T cells, or PBMCs; the material itself was cDNA or gDNA.

Methods used by the authors: Estimation of nucleated cell counts relied on the amplification of reference gene primers. Libraries were prepared by immunoSEQ multiplex PCR; TCRdb keeps only in-frame clonotypes and omits some of them. The D gene and trimming were derived from the DNA, and the V and J assignments and clone size from that table. The table lists over 400,000 clones, about 88% of them singletons, with about 8.2% in the top ten. Per the germline V gene, CDR1 is SGHKS and CDR2 is YYEKEE (reference sequence). The CDR3 has 14 residues. Trimming took 4 bases from V and 7 from J, leaving 16 bases between them. One Seattle source followed patients from active infection through their disease course.

The chain couples TRBV5-5 to TRBJ2-3; D is ambiguous. Sequencing used peripheral blood. This sequence was found in a woman between 45 and 60 years old with COVID-19, enrolled during active disease. CDR3 region: CASSLPSRVHTQYF. CDR3 DNA: TGTGCCAGCAGCCTACCCTCCCGGGTACATACGCAGTATTTT.